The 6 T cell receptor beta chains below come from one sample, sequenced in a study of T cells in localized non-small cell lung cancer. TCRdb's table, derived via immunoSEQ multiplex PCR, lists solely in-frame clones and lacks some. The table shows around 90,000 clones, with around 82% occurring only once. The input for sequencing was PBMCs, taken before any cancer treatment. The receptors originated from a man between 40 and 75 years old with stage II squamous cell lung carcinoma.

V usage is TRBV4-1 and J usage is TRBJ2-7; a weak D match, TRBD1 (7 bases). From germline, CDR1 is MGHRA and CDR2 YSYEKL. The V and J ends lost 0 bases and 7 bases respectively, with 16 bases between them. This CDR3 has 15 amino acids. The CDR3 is CASSQDDREVWEQYF. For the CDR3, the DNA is TGCGCCAGCAGCCAAGATGACAGGGAGGTATGGGAGCAGTACTTC.

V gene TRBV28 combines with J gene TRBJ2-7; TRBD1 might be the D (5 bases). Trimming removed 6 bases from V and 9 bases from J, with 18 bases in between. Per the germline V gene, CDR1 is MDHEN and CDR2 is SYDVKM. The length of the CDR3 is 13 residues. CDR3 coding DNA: TGTGCCAGCAGGCCCCCACAGGCCCTAGGGCAGTACTTC. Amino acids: CASRPPQALGQYF. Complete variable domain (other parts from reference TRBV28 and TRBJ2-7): DVKVTQSSRYLVKRTGEKVFLECVQDMDHENMFWYRQDPGLGLRLIYFSYDVKMKEKGDIPEGYSVSREKKERFSLILESASTNQTSMYLCASRPPQALGQYFGPGTRLTVT.

The CDR3 nucleotides are TGTGCCAGCAGCGTAACAGCTTTGAACCAAGAGACCCAGTACTTC. Translating gives CASSVTALNQETQYF. This rearrangement joins TRBV9 to TRBJ2-5, with D unclear. CDR1 and CDR2 (germline): SGDLS, YYNGEE. Deletions cut 1 base from V and 0 bases from J, with 10 bases between. This CDR3 spans 15 amino acids. The full variable domain, its missing parts supplied by reference TRBV9 and TRBJ2-5, is DSGVTQTPKHLITATGQRVTLRCSPRSGDLSVYWYQQSLDQGLQFLIQYYNGEERAKGNILERFSAQQFPDLHSELNLSSLELGDSALYFCASSVTALNQETQYFGPGTRLLVL.

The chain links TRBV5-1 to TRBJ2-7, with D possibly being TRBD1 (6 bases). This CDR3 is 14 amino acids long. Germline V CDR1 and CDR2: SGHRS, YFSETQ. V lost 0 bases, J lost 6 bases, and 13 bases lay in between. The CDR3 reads CASSLAGPRGEQYF. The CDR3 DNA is TGCGCCAGCAGCTTGGCGGGACCCAGGGGCGAGCAGTACTTC.

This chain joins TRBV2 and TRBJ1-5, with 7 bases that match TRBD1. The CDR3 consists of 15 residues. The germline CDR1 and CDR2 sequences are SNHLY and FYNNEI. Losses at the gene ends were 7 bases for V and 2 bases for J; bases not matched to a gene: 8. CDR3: CASTRQGTGNQPQHF. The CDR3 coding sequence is TGTGCCAGCACCCGACAGGGCACGGGCAATCAGCCCCAGCATTTT.

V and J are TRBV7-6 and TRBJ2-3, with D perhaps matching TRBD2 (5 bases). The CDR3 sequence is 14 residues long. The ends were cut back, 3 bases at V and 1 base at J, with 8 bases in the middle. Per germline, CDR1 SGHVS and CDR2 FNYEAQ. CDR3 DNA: TGTGCCAGCAGCTTTTTCGGGGGCACAGATACGCAGTATTTT. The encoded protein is CASSFFGGTDTQYF.